The 10 T cell receptor beta chains in this list originate from one sample, sequenced in a study of Ad26.COV2.S vaccination and SARS-CoV-2 variants. Some clones are missing from TCRdb's copy, which holds only in-frame ones; the method was immunoSEQ multiplex PCR. The sample yields around 240,000 clones, approximately 90% seen once. Treatment in this sample: some 20 received Ad26.COV2.S at low or high dose, single or two shots; about 5 received placebo; per-sample allocation not given. Collection of the samples took place on day 63 after the first injection of vaccine or placebo. The sequencing used peripheral blood, collected in a trial of Ad26.COV2.S vaccine versus placebo. All receptors derive from a person between 18 and 65 years old who received the Ad26.COV2.S COVID-19 vaccine or a placebo.

The rearrangement uses TRBV28 and TRBJ2-7, with D perhaps matching TRBD1 or TRBD2 (5 bases each). The V and J ends lost 3 bases and 7 bases respectively, with 10 bases between them. The CDR3 is made up of 12 amino acids. Germline lookup yields CDR1 MDHEN and CDR2 SYDVKM. The CDR3 region is CASSFWGMEQYF. Here the CDR3 DNA reads TGTGCCAGCAGTTTTTGGGGGATGGAGCAGTACTTC.

The chain combines TRBV4-3 with TRBJ2-3, with D possibly matching TRBD2 (6 bases). The CDR3 has 17 residues. V dropped 0 bases and J dropped 0 bases, with 13 bases sitting between them. The V gene's germline CDR1 is LGHNA and CDR2 YSLEER. The CDR3 coding sequence is TGCGCCAGCAGCCAAGATAGCCGGCGGGGAAGCACAGATACGCAGTATTTT. This sequence encodes CASSQDSRRGSTDTQYF.

This clone has a single count. This chain uses TRBV19 with TRBJ2-4; D is ambiguous. Trimming cost V 1 base and J 0 bases, with 16 bases left between them. CDR3 size: 18 residues. Germline V gene sequence: CDR1 LNHDA, CDR2 SQIVND (reference sequence). For the CDR3, the DNA is TGTGCCAGTAGTATAGCCCCCAGTCGAGGTTTAGCCAAAAACATTCAGTACTTC. Translation: CASSIAPSRGLAKNIQYF.

This clone was found once. The chain is built from TRBV7-2 and TRBJ1-6; D possibly corresponds to TRBD1 (5 bases). The CDR3 spans 14 residues. Trimming stripped 1 base from V and 8 bases from J, with 9 bases between. Germline V gene lookup returns CDR1 SGHTA and CDR2 FQGNSA. This chain's CDR3 is CASSLGGVDSPLHF. CDR3 in DNA: TGTGCCAGCAGCTTAGGAGGGGTGGATTCACCCCTCCACTTT.

The J gene is TRBJ1-5, the V gene TRBV25-1, with no clear D. V lost 3 bases to trimming and J lost 6 bases, with 12 bases between them. Germline-derived CDR1 and CDR2 are MGHDK and SYGVNS. The length of the CDR3 is 14 residues. CDR3 nucleotide sequence: TGTGCCAGCAGTGAGACGGGGTTTAGTCAGCCCCAGCATTTT. It codes for CASSETGFSQPQHF.

This chain joins TRBV24-1 and TRBJ1-5, with D maybe TRBD1 (5 bases). CDR1 and CDR2 from the germline V gene are KGHDR and SFDVKD. The CDR3 has 17 amino acids. The V gene lost 3 bases and the J gene lost 0 bases, with 14 bases spanning the gap. This CDR3 reads CATSDAGTGDSNQPQHF. In DNA form, the CDR3 reads TGTGCCACCAGTGATGCCGGGACGGGAGATAGCAATCAGCCCCAGCATTTT.

This clone was picked up one time. The chain couples TRBV9 to TRBJ2-2, with D unclear. With 4 bases removed from V and 7 bases from J, the gap between germline ends came to 11 bases. Germline CDR1 SGDLS, CDR2 YYNGEE. The CDR3 is 13 amino acids. The chain's CDR3 is CASSLIVGGELFF. The DNA for the CDR3 is TGTGCCAGCAGCTTAATAGTCGGCGGGGAGCTGTTTTTT.

The chain joins TRBV12-3 or TRBV12-4 to TRBJ2-3; no firm D call. The CDR3 is made up of 11 amino acids. Trimming stripped 4 bases from V and 5 bases from J, with 4 bases between. The CDR3 nucleotides are TGTGCCAGCAGTTCGGGAGATACGCAGTATTTT. This codes for CASSSGDTQYF.

This clone has more than one count but fewer than ten. This rearrangement joins TRBV14 to TRBJ2-7; 8 bases are shared with TRBD2. CDR3 length: 14 amino acids. V shed 0 bases and J 5 bases; nucleotides not matched to a gene: 3. Germline V gene lookup returns CDR1 SGHDN and CDR2 FVKESK. The CDR3 sequence is CASSQEGGGNEQYF. Written as DNA, the CDR3 is TGTGCCAGCAGCCAAGAGGGCGGGGGGAACGAGCAGTACTTC.

V gene TRBV18 combines with J gene TRBJ2-7, with no clear D. The CDR3 length is 13 residues. The V and J ends lost 4 bases and 5 bases respectively, with 12 bases between them. The V gene's germline CDR1 is KGHSH and CDR2 LQKENI. CDR3 nucleotide sequence: TGTGCCAGCTCACTCTGGGCTGGGAACGAGCAGTACTTC. Protein: CASSLWAGNEQYF.